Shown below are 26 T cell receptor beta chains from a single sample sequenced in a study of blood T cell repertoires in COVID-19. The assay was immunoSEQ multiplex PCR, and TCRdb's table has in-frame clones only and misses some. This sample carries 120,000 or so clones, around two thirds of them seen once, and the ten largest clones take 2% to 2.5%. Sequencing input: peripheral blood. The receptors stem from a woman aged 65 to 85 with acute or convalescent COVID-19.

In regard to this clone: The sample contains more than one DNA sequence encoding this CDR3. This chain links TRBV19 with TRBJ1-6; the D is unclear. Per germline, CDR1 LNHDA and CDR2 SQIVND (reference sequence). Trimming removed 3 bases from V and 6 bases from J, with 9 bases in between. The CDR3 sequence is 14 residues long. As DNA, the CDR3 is TGTGCCAGTAGTATGGAGGGTTTTAATTCACCCCTCCACTTT. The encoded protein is CASSMEGFNSPLHF. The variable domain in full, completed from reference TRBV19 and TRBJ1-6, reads DGGITQSPKYLFRKEGQNVTLSCEQNLNHDAMYWYRQDPGQGLRLIYYSQIVNDFQKGDIAEGYSVSREKKESFPLTVTSAQKNPTAFYLCASSMEGFNSPLHFGNGTRLTVT.

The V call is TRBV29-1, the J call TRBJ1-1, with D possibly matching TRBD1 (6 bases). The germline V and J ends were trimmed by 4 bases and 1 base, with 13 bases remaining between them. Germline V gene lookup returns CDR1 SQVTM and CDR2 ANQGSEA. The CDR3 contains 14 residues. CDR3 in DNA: TGCAGCGTTGCCGGGGGGCAGACGAACACTGAAGCTTTCTTT. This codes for CSVAGGQTNTEAFF.

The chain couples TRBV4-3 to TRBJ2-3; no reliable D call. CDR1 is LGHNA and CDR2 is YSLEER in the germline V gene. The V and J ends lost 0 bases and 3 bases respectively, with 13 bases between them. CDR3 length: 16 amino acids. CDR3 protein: CASSQDWSSRTDTQYF. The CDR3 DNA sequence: TGCGCCAGCAGCCAAGATTGGTCTTCGCGGACAGATACGCAGTATTTT.

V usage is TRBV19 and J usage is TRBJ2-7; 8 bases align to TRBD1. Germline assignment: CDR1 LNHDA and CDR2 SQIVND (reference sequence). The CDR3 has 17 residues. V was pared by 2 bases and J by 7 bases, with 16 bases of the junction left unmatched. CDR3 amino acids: CASSITKGGTGVGEQYF. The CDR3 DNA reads TGTGCCAGTAGTATAACGAAAGGGGGGACAGGCGTCGGAGAGCAGTACTTC.

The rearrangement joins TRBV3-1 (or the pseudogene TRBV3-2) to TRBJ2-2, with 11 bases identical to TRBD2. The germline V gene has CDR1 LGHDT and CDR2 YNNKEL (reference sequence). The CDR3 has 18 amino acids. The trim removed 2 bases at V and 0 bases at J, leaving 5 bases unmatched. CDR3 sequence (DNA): TGTGCCAGCAGCCAATTTGGGACTAGCGGAGCGAACACCGGGGAGCTGTTTTTT. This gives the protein CASSQFGTSGANTGELFF.

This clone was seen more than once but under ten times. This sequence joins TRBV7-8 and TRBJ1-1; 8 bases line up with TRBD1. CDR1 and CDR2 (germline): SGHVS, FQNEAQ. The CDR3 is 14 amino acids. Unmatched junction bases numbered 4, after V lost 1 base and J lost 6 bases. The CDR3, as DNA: TGTGCCAGCAGCTTAGATCAGGGGGCCGCTGAAGCTTTCTTT. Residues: CASSLDQGAAEAFF.

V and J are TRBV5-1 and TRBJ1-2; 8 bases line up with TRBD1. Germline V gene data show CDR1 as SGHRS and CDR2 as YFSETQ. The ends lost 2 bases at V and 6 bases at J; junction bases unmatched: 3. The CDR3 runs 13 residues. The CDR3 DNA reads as TGCGCCAGCAGCTTCCCAGGGGGCGATGGCTACACCTTC. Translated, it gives CASSFPGGDGYTF. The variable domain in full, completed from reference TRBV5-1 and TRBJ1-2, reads KAGVTQTPRYLIKTRGQQVTLSCSPISGHRSVSWYQQTPGQGLQFLFEYFSETQRNKGNFPGRFSGRQFSNSRSEMNVSTLELGDSALYLCASSFPGGDGYTFGSGTRLTVV.

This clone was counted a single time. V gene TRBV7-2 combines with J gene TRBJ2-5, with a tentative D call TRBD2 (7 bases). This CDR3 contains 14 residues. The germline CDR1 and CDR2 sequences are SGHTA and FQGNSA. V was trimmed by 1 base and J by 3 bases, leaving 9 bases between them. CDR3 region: CASSLVGGEETQYF. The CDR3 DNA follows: TGTGCCAGCAGCTTAGTAGGGGGGGAAGAGACCCAGTACTTC.

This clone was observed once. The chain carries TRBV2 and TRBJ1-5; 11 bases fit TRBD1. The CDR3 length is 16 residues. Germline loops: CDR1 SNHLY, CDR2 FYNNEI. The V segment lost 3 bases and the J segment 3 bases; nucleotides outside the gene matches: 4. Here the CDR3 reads CASSDGTGGVNQPQHF. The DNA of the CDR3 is TGTGCCAGCAGTGACGGGACAGGGGGAGTCAATCAGCCCCAGCATTTT.

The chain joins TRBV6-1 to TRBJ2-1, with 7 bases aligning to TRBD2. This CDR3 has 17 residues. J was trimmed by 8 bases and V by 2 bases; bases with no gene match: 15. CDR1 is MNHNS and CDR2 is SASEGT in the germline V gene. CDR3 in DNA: TGTGCCAGCAGTGAATCTCGGGCGGGAGAAAGAGAGCATGAGCAGTTCTTC. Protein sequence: CASSESRAGEREHEQFF.

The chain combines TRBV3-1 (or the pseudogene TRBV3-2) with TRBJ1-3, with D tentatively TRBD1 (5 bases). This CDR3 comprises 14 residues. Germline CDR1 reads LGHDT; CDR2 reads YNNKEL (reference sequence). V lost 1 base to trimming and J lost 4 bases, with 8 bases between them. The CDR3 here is CASSQAGFGNTIYF. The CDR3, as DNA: TGTGCCAGCAGCCAAGCAGGGTTCGGAAACACCATATATTTT.

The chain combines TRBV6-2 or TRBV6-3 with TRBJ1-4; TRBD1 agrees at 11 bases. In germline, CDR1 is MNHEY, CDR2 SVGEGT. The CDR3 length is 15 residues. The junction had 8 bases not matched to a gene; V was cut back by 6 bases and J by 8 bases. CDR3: CASSLDRGRNEKLFF. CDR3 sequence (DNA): TGTGCCAGCAGCTTGGACAGGGGGCGGAACGAAAAACTGTTTTTT.

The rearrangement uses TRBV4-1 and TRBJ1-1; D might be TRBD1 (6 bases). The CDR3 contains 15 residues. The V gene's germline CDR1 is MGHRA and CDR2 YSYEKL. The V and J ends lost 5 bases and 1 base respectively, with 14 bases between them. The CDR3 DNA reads TGCGCCAGCAGCAAACCTGGGACACCGAACACTGAAGCTTTCTTT. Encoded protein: CASSKPGTPNTEAFF.

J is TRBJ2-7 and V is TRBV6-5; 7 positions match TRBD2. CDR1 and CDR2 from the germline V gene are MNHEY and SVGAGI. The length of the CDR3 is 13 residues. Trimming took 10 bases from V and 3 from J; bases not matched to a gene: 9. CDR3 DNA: TGTGCCACCAGCGTGGGGGGGATCTACGAGCAGTACTTC. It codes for CATSVGGIYEQYF.

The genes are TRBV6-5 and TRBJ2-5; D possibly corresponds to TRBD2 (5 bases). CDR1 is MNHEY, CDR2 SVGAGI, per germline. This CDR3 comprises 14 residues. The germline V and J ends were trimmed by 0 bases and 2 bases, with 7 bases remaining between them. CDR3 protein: CASSYSTNQETQYF. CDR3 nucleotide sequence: TGTGCCAGCAGTTACTCGACTAATCAAGAGACCCAGTACTTC.

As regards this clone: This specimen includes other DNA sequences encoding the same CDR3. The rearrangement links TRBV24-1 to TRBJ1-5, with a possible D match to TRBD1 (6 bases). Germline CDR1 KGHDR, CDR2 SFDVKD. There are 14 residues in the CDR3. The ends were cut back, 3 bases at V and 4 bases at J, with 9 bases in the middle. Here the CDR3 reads CATSDQDSNQPQHF. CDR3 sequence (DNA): TGTGCCACCAGTGATCAGGACAGTAATCAGCCCCAGCATTTT.

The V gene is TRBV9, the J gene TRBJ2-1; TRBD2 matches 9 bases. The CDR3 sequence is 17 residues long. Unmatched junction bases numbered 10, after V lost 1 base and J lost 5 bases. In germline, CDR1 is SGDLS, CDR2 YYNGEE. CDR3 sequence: CASSVWGASGINNEQFF. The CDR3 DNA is TGTGCCAGCAGCGTATGGGGGGCTAGCGGGATCAACAATGAGCAGTTCTTC.

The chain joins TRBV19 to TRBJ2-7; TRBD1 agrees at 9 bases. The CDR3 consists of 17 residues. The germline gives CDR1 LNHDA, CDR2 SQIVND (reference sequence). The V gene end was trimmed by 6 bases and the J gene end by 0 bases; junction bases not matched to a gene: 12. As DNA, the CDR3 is TGTGCCAGTAGCTTGGGTAGACAGGGGGTCAACTCCTACGAGCAGTACTTC. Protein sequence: CASSLGRQGVNSYEQYF.

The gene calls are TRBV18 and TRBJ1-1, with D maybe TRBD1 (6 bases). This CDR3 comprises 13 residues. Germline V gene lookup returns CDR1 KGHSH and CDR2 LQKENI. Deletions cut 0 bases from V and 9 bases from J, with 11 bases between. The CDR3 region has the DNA TGTGCCAGCTCACCACCCGACAGGATTCAAGCTTTCTTT. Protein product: CASSPPDRIQAFF.

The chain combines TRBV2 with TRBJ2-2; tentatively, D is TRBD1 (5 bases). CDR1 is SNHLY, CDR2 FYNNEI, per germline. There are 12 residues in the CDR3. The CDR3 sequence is CACRGSSGELFF. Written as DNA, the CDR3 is TGTGCTTGTAGGGGTTCATCCGGGGAGCTGTTTTTT.

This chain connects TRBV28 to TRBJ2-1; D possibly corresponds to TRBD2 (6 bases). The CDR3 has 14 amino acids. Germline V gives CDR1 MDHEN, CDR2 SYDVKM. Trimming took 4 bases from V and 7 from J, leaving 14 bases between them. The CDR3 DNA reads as TGTGCCAGCAGTTCCAGGGCAGGGAGGAATGAGCAGTTCTTC. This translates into CASSSRAGRNEQFF.

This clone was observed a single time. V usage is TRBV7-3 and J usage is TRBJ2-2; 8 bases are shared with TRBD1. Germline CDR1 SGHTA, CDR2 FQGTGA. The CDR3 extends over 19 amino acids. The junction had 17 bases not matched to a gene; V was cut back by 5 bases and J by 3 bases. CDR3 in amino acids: CASSPRIGTGGRDTGELFF. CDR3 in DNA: TGTGCCAGCAGCCCAAGAATAGGGACAGGTGGAAGGGACACCGGGGAGCTGTTTTTT.

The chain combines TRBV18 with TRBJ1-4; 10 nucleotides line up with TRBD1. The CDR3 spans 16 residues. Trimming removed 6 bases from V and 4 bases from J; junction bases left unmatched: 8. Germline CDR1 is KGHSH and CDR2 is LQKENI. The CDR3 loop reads CASSQGQGGNNEKLFF. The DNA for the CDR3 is TGTGCCAGCTCCCAAGGACAGGGGGGAAATAATGAAAAACTGTTTTTT.

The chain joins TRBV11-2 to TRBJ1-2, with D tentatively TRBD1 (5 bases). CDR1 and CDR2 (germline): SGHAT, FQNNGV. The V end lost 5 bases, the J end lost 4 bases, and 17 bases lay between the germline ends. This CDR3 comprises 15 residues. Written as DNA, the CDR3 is TGTGCCAGCAGCCTCCGGGACTCTTACAGCTATGGCTACACCTTC. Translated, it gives CASSLRDSYSYGYTF.

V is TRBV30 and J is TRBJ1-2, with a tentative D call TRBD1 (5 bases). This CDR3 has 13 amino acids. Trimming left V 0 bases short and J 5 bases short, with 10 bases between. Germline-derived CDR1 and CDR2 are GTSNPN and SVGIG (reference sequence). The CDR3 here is CAWSVNGGYGYTF. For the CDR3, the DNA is TGTGCCTGGAGTGTAAATGGGGGGTATGGCTACACCTTC.

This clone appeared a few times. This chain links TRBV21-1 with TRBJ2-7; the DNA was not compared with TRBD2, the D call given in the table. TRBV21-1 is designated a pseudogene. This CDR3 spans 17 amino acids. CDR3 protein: CASSNGTSILLTYEQYF. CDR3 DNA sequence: TGTGCCAGCAGCAACGGGACTAGCATCCTACTAACCTACGAGCAGTACTTC.